Below are 32 T cell receptor beta chains sequenced from a single sample in a study of yellow fever vaccine responses in identical twins. MiXCR, run by TCRdb on the RT-PCR reads, gives a single entry per CDR3 protein. The sample records roughly 10,000 distinct CDR3 sequences, roughly 83% being singletons. The material sequenced was T cells from blood (PBMCs), unsorted or a sorted subset (not recorded which), taken before or after yellow fever vaccination (not recorded which). Source of these receptors: a woman under 30 who received the yellow fever vaccine.

V and J are TRBV13 and TRBJ1-6; D call uncertain. Between the trimmed V and J ends, which lost 5 bases and 8 bases, there was a span of 7 bases. Germline-derived CDR1 and CDR2 are PRHDT and FYEKMQ (reference sequence). The CDR3 covers 12 residues. The CDR3, as DNA: TGTGCCAGCAGCCCCGATGATTCACCCCTCCACTTT. It specifies CASSPDDSPLHF. Combining the CDR3 with reference TRBV13 and TRBJ1-6 gives the whole variable domain AAGVIQSPRHLIKEKRETATLKCYPIPRHDTVYWYQQGPGQDPQFLISFYEKMQSDKGSIPDRFSAQQFSDYHSELNMSSLELGDSALYFCASSPDDSPLHFGNGTRLTVT.

This clonotype has just one count. The V gene is TRBV10-3, the J gene TRBJ2-2; D gene uncertain. The CDR3 contains 13 residues. Trimming stripped 10 bases from V and 5 bases from J, with 14 bases between. Germline lookup yields CDR1 ENHRY and CDR2 SYGVKD. The CDR3 reads CATWATRTGELFF. The CDR3 coding sequence is TGTGCCACCTGGGCTACGAGAACCGGGGAGCTGTTTTTT.

The V and J genes are TRBV27 and TRBJ2-7; possibly TRBD1 for D (6 bases). Per germline, CDR1 MNHEY and CDR2 SMNVEV (reference sequence). There are 17 residues in the CDR3. The CDR3 DNA reads TGCACCAGCAGTTCTGCCGTACCCGACAGGACAACCTACGAGCAGTACGTC. The encoded protein is CTSSSAVPDRTTYEQYV.

This sequence joins TRBV20-1 and TRBJ2-7, with D uncertain. Per the germline V gene, CDR1 is DFQATT and CDR2 is SNEGSKA (reference sequence). The length of the CDR3 is 11 residues. With 3 bases removed from V and 3 bases from J, the gap between germline ends came to 6 bases. For the CDR3, the DNA is TGCAGTGCTAGTCTTTACTACGAGCAGTACTTC. Amino acids: CSASLYYEQYF.

This chain uses TRBV19 with TRBJ2-7; TRBD2 is a possible D gene (6 bases). Germline values: CDR1 LNHDA, CDR2 SQIVND (reference sequence). Between the trimmed V and J ends, which lost 5 bases and 2 bases, there was a span of 10 bases. The CDR3 runs to 13 residues. This chain's CDR3 is CASSRDLTYEQYF. As DNA, the CDR3 is TGTGCCAGTAGTCGGGACTTAACCTACGAGCAGTACTTC.

The chain is built from TRBV11-3 and TRBJ2-1, with 9 bases identical to TRBD1. Germline V gene sequence: CDR1 SGHNT, CDR2 YENEEA. The CDR3 totals 17 residues. Losses at the gene ends were 5 bases for V and 5 bases for J; bases not matched to a gene: 13. The CDR3 DNA reads TGTGCCAGCAGCACTCCCCCGGGACAGGGTAAGGACAATGAGCAGTTCTTC. Protein: CASSTPPGQGKDNEQFF.

This chain connects TRBV3-1 to TRBJ2-1; 8 nucleotides line up with TRBD2. The CDR3 has 15 amino acids. CDR1 is LGHDT, CDR2 YNNKEL, per germline (reference sequence). V gave up 1 base and J gave up 6 bases; unmatched junction bases: 5. As DNA, the CDR3 is TGTGCCAGCAGCCAAGCGGGGGGGCTTGGCAATGAGCAGTTCTTC. Translated: CASSQAGGLGNEQFF.

The CDR3 reads CASGLTSGLKNIQYF. CDR3 bases: TGTGCCAGCGGACTAACTAGCGGCCTAAAAAACATTCAGTACTTC. The V call is TRBV12-3 or TRBV12-4, the J call TRBJ2-4, with 8 bases that match TRBD2. This CDR3 comprises 15 residues. V lost 8 bases to trimming and J lost 4 bases; unmatched junction nucleotides: 10.

CDR3 nucleotide sequence: TGTGCCAGCAGCGAGGGACTAGGAAACTACGAGCAGTACTTC. Its protein product is CASSEGLGNYEQYF. The chain joins TRBV7-2 to TRBJ2-7; 8 positions agree with TRBD2. After removal of 5 bases from V and 3 bases from J, the junction contained 6 bases not matched to a gene. The CDR3 length is 14 residues. Germline lookup yields CDR1 SGHTA and CDR2 FQGNSA.

This CDR3 reads CASSPDRVTGELFF. CDR3 DNA sequence: TGCGCCAGCAGCCCGGACAGGGTAACCGGGGAGCTGTTTTTT. The chain links TRBV5-1 to TRBJ2-2, with 8 bases lining up with TRBD1. The V gene end was trimmed by 4 bases and the J gene end by 5 bases; junction bases not matched to a gene: 4. CDR3 length: 14 residues. Looked up from germline, CDR1 is SGHRS and CDR2 is YFSETQ.

The V gene is TRBV2, the J gene TRBJ2-2; D remains unclear. Germline CDR1 and CDR2: SNHLY and FYNNEI. The CDR3 length is 13 residues. Trimming pared 3 bases from V and 4 bases from J, leaving 6 bases between. The CDR3 here is CASSDRTTGELFF. The DNA for the CDR3 is TGTGCCAGCAGTGATAGGACCACCGGGGAGCTGTTTTTT.

The chain is built from TRBV10-1 and TRBJ2-1, with 9 positions matching TRBD1. Germline CDR1 reads WNHNN; CDR2 reads SYGVQD (reference sequence). CDR3 size: 16 residues. Unmatched junction bases numbered 4, after V lost 3 bases and J lost 1 base. The CDR3 nucleotides read TGCGCCAGCAGTGACACTGGGACAGGGTCCTACAATGAGCAGTTCTTC. As protein: CASSDTGTGSYNEQFF.

This clonotype was counted once. The V and J genes are TRBV27 and TRBJ1-1; no reliable D call. From germline, CDR1 is MNHEY and CDR2 SMNVEV (reference sequence). CDR3 length: 14 amino acids. Trimming shortened V by 5 bases and J by 4 bases, and 14 bases separated the two germline ends. The CDR3 nucleotides read TGTGCCAGCAGTCTTTCCACGCCGGGCACTGAAGCTTTCTTT. Residues: CASSLSTPGTEAFF.

The rearrangement uses TRBV29-1 and TRBJ1-3; tentatively, D is TRBD1 (6 bases). Germline CDR1 reads SQVTM; CDR2 reads ANQGSEA. V was pared by 6 bases and J by 2 bases, with 14 bases between. The CDR3 length is 14 residues. The CDR3 is CSVTGGAAGNTIYF. The DNA for the CDR3 is TGCAGCGTGACGGGGGGCGCGGCTGGAAACACCATATATTTT.

Only a few counts were recorded for this clonotype. The chain links TRBV5-1 to TRBJ1-5; 7 nucleotides match TRBD1. The ends lost 1 base at V and 1 base at J; junction bases unmatched: 2. In germline, CDR1 is SGHRS, CDR2 YFSETQ. The CDR3 is 15 residues long. The CDR3 coding sequence is TGCGCCAGCAGCTTGTCAGGGGGAAGCAATCAGCCCCAGCATTTT. It is translated as CASSLSGGSNQPQHF.

The rearrangement joins TRBV27 to TRBJ2-3; D not certain. This CDR3 has 16 amino acids. The V end lost 6 bases, the J end lost 0 bases, and 16 bases lay between the germline ends. The germline gives CDR1 MNHEY, CDR2 SMNVEV (reference sequence). DNA for the CDR3: TGTGCCAGCAGCAGGCTGGGCCAGGTTAGCACAGATACGCAGTATTTT. This sequence encodes CASSRLGQVSTDTQYF.

Comment on this clonotype: A junction boundary mismatches the germline segment, possibly from a read error. The chain joins TRBV6-5 to TRBJ1-1; D is uncertain. The V gene's germline CDR1 is MNHEY and CDR2 SVGAGI. There are 13 residues in the CDR3. The CDR3 sequence: CAISFSTDLEAFF. The CDR3 DNA follows: TGTGCCATCAGTTTCTCGACGGACCTTGAAGCTTTCTTT.

The chain combines TRBV13 with TRBJ2-7; 10 bases fit TRBD1. CDR3 size: 14 residues. CDR1 is PRHDT, CDR2 FYEKMQ, per germline (reference sequence). V lost 5 bases and J lost 7; bases outside the gene matches: 8. The CDR3 loop reads CASSRRDRGPEQYV. CDR3 DNA: TGTGCCAGCAGCCGGAGGGACAGGGGCCCAGAGCAGTACGTC.

The chain employs TRBV5-1 and TRBJ2-5; no reliable D call. Deletions cut 9 bases from V and 1 base from J, with 13 bases between. Per the germline V gene, CDR1 is SGHRS and CDR2 is YFSETQ. The CDR3 extends over 13 amino acids. CDR3 sequence (DNA): TGCGCCACGAAGAAGGCGCTCCAAGAGACCCAGTACTTC. Amino acid sequence: CATKKALQETQYF.

The V call is TRBV7-9, the J call TRBJ2-7; maybe TRBD2 (6 bases). The germline V gene has CDR1 SEHNR and CDR2 FQNEAQ (reference sequence). V lost 4 bases, J lost 7 bases, and 11 bases lay in between. The CDR3 length is 12 residues. DNA of the CDR3: TGTGCCAGCAGCTATATCGCGGGGGAGCAGTACGTC. Amino acids: CASSYIAGEQYV.

This sequence joins TRBV7-9 and TRBJ2-3, with unresolved D. Germline values: CDR1 SEHNR, CDR2 FQNEAQ (reference sequence). V dropped 2 bases and J dropped 3 bases, with 12 bases sitting between them. CDR3 length: 15 residues. CDR3 DNA sequence: TGTGCCAGCAGCTTACGGTCTTCGGCGACAGATACGCAGTATTTT. Amino acids: CASSLRSSATDTQYF.

This clonotype was detected once. This chain connects TRBV4-1 to TRBJ2-2; D remains unclear. The CDR3 covers 15 residues. CDR1 and CDR2 (germline): MGHRA, YSYEKL. The V gene lost 3 bases and the J gene lost 0 bases, with 8 bases spanning the gap. The CDR3 protein is CASSQTSSNTGELFF. As DNA, the CDR3 is TGCGCCAGCAGCCAGACATCTTCGAACACCGGGGAGCTGTTTTTT.

This chain uses TRBV20-1 with TRBJ1-5; D is ambiguous. From germline, CDR1 is DFQATT and CDR2 SNEGSKA (reference sequence). The V end lost 0 bases, the J end lost 0 bases, and 9 bases lay between the germline ends. This CDR3 has 15 residues. CDR3 protein: CSARDEGDSNQPQHF. For the CDR3, the DNA is TGCAGTGCTAGAGATGAGGGTGATAGCAATCAGCCCCAGCATTTT.

V gene TRBV2 combines with J gene TRBJ1-3; a weak D match, TRBD1 (5 bases). V dropped 4 bases and J dropped 2 bases, with 9 bases sitting between them. CDR1 is SNHLY and CDR2 is FYNNEI in the germline V gene. The CDR3 consists of 14 residues. CDR3 amino acids: CASSGDGAGNTIYF. CDR3 nucleotide sequence: TGTGCCAGCAGTGGGGACGGGGCTGGAAACACCATATATTTT.

The V call is TRBV11-3, the J call TRBJ1-5, with TRBD1 as a possible D gene (6 bases). There are 15 residues in the CDR3. V was cut by 7 bases and J by 3 bases, with 16 bases left in between. CDR1 and CDR2 (germline): SGHNT, YENEEA. The CDR3 nucleotides read TGTGCCAGCATCCCCCATTGGGGGCACAATCAGCCCCAGCATTTT. This sequence encodes CASIPHWGHNQPQHF.

The chain recombines TRBV7-6 with TRBJ1-1; D not resolved. This CDR3 spans 14 amino acids. Per the germline V gene, CDR1 is SGHVS and CDR2 is FNYEAQ. V was pared by 2 bases and J by 5 bases, with 12 bases between. DNA for the CDR3: TGTGCCAGCAGCTTACGGACCCGAGGGACTGAAGCTTTCTTT. Protein: CASSLRTRGTEAFF.

This chain links TRBV15 with TRBJ1-5; D may be TRBD1 (6 bases). Germline V lookup: CDR1 LNHNV, CDR2 YYDKDF (reference sequence). V was shortened by 1 base and J by 3 bases, with 13 bases between the two germline ends. The CDR3 totals 16 residues. The CDR3 DNA is TGTGCCACCAGCAGAGGAGCCGGGACACCCAATCAGCCCCAGCATTTT. Its protein is CATSRGAGTPNQPQHF.

The chain recombines TRBV10-3 with TRBJ2-1, with D tentatively TRBD2 (7 bases). Germline loops: CDR1 ENHRY, CDR2 SYGVKD. V was trimmed by 8 bases and J by 9 bases, leaving 17 bases between them. The CDR3 has 13 residues. The CDR3 DNA follows: TGTGCCATCTCCAGGGAGGGGGGGGTTGAGCAGTTCTTC. Translating gives CAISREGGVEQFF.

The chain links TRBV2 to TRBJ1-6, with TRBD1 matching 8 bases. Germline V lookup: CDR1 SNHLY, CDR2 FYNNEI. V was clipped by 5 bases and J by 9 bases; unmatched bases: 6. This CDR3 comprises 14 residues. The CDR3, as DNA: TGTGCCAGCAGTCCGACAGGGGATAGTTCACCCCTCCACTTT. Translated: CASSPTGDSSPLHF.

The chain combines TRBV20-1 with TRBJ2-1, with 10 bases identical to TRBD2. Germline loops: CDR1 DFQATT, CDR2 SNEGSKA (reference sequence). The J segment lost 4 bases and the V segment lost 5 bases, leaving 5 bases of the junction unmatched. This CDR3 is 14 amino acids long. The CDR3 DNA follows: TGCAGTGCTCTTCTAGCGGGGGCATACAATGAGCAGTTCTTC. Translation gives CSALLAGAYNEQFF.

J is TRBJ1-3 and V is TRBV9, with D perhaps TRBD1 (5 bases). CDR1 SGDLS and CDR2 YYNGEE come from the germline V gene. The V end was cut by 4 bases, the J end by 0 bases, with 14 bases between. This CDR3 spans 16 amino acids. The DNA of the CDR3 is TGTGCCAGCAGCCCCAAGGGGACTCACTCTGGAAACACCATATATTTT. It is translated as CASSPKGTHSGNTIYF.

This clonotype has only a few counts. The V gene is TRBV20-1, the J gene TRBJ1-6; no definite D call. The CDR3 totals 13 residues. With 2 bases removed from V and 5 bases from J, the gap between germline ends came to 7 bases. CDR1 DFQATT and CDR2 SNEGSKA come from the germline V gene (reference sequence). CDR3 sequence: CSARKFNNSPLHF. DNA of the CDR3: TGCAGTGCTAGAAAATTCAATAATTCACCCCTCCACTTT.